Below are 4 T cell receptor beta chains sequenced from a single sample in a study of T cell responses to AZD1222 COVID-19 vaccine. The repertoire was sequenced with immunoSEQ multiplex PCR; TCRdb's copy has only in-frame clones and lacks some. The table shows approximately 140,000 clones, with 91% occurring only once. The source material was peripheral blood, sampled 28 days after the second AZD1222 dose. Receptors were obtained from an adult who received the AZD1222 COVID-19 vaccine.

The chain carries TRBV10-3 and TRBJ1-4; D perhaps matches TRBD1 (5 bases). Germline values: CDR1 ENHRY, CDR2 SYGVKD. V gave up 2 bases and J gave up 8 bases, with 18 bases separating them. The CDR3 contains 16 residues. Here the CDR3 DNA reads TGTGCCATCAGTGAGGTCGCAGGGACGGCGCAGGAAAAACTGTTTTTT. The encoded protein is CAISEVAGTAQEKLFF.

CDR3 sequence reads: CASRPATIFTDTQYF. CDR3 nucleotides: TGTGCCAGTAGACCTGCGACTATATTCACAGATACGCAGTATTTT. The chain combines TRBV19 with TRBJ2-3; possible D gene TRBD2, 5 bases. The CDR3 consists of 15 residues. The germline CDR1 and CDR2 sequences are LNHDA and SQIVND (reference sequence). The V end was cut by 6 bases, the J end by 2 bases, with 15 bases between. The full variable domain, with the rest looked up from reference TRBV19 and TRBJ2-3, is DGGITQSPKYLFRKEGQNVTLSCEQNLNHDAMYWYRQDPGQGLRLIYYSQIVNDFQKGDIAEGYSVSREKKESFPLTVTSAQKNPTAFYLCASRPATIFTDTQYFGPGTRLTVL.

V and J are TRBV6-2 or TRBV6-3 and TRBJ1-5, with D perhaps matching TRBD1 (5 bases). This CDR3 is 15 amino acids long. Looked up from germline, CDR1 is MNHEY and CDR2 is SVGEGT. V gave up 0 bases and J gave up 7 bases, with 13 bases separating them. This chain's CDR3 is CASSYSGGRGQPQHF. For the CDR3, the DNA is TGTGCCAGCAGTTACTCTGGGGGAAGGGGACAGCCCCAGCATTTT.

This chain uses TRBV15 with TRBJ2-1; a weak D match, TRBD1 (6 bases). CDR1 and CDR2 (germline): LNHNV, YYDKDF (reference sequence). The CDR3 sequence is 16 residues long. V was trimmed by 1 base and J by 0 bases, leaving 10 bases between them. CDR3 region: CATSRVGASSYNEQFF. The CDR3 DNA reads TGTGCCACCAGCAGAGTGGGGGCAAGCTCCTACAATGAGCAGTTCTTC.